Included here is one T cell receptor (beta chain) sequence, with context. The antigen remains undetermined. The sample belongs to a study of cytomegalovirus exposure and HLA in healthy donors. There are 15 residues in the CDR3. V lost 2 bases to trimming and J lost 1 base; unmatched junction nucleotides: 5. Germline CDR1 SGHDT, CDR2 YYEEEE. Regarding the study as a whole: The study designated roughly 150 TCR beta chains cytomegalovirus-associated. Most sequenced TCRs were rare (though some public TCRs occurred in many donors). According to a later analysis, TCR clusters from the first cohort tended to co-occur in the 100 to 150 validation repertoires.

The data were produced by immunoSEQ multiplex PCR, yet TCRdb's version contains in-frame clones alone and is incomplete. In the table there are about 72,000 clones, 90% to 95% of which are singletons. Sequenced sample: PBMCs. V is TRBV5-6 and J is TRBJ2-7, with 8 bases lining up with TRBD1. The TCR originated in a young woman in good health and CMV-seronegative. The CDR3 DNA reads TGTGCCAGCAGCTTACCAGGACAGGGATCCTACGAGCAGTACTTC. Its translation is CASSLPGQGSYEQYF.